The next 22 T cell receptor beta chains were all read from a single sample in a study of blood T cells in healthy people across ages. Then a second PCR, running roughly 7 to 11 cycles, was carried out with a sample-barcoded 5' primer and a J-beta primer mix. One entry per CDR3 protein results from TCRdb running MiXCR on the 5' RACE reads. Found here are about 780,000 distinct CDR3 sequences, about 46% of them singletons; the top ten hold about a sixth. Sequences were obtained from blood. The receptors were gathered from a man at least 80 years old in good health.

As DNA, the CDR3 is TGTGCCGGGGGACAGGAGGGAAGTGGCTACACCTTC. Translated: CAGGQEGSGYTF. The chain is built from TRBV6-6 and TRBJ1-2; TRBD1 agrees at 8 bases. With V trimmed by 11 bases and J by 7 bases, 9 bases remained unmatched. From germline, CDR1 is MNHNY and CDR2 SVGAGI (reference sequence). The CDR3 length is 12 residues.

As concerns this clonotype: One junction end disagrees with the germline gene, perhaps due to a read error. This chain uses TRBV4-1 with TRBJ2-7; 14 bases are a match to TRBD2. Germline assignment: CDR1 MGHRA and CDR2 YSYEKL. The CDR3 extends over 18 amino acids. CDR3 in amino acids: CASSQEGLAGATSGAQYF. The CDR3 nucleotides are TGTGCCAGCAGCCAAGAGGGACTAGCGGGGGCGACAAGTGGGGCCCAGTACTTC.

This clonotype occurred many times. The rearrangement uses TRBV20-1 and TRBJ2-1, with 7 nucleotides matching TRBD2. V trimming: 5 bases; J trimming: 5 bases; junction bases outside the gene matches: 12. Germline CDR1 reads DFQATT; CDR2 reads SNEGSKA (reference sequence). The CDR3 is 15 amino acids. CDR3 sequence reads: CSAPPGSGLNNEQFF. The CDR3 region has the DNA TGCAGTGCTCCCCCGGGTAGCGGGCTAAACAATGAGCAGTTCTTC.

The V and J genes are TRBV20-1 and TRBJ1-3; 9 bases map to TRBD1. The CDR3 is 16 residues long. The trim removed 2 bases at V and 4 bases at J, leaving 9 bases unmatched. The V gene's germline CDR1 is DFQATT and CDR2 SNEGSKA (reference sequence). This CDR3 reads CSARITGGAAGNTIYF. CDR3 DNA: TGCAGTGCTAGAATCACAGGGGGCGCGGCGGGAAACACCATATATTTT.

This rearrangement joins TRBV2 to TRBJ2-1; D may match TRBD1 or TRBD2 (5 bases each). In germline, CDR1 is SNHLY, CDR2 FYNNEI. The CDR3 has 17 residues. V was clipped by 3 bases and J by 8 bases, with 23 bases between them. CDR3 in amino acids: CASSDGAGRASYHEQFF. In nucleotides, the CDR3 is TGTGCCAGCAGTGATGGGGCAGGGCGGGCGAGTTACCATGAGCAGTTCTTC.

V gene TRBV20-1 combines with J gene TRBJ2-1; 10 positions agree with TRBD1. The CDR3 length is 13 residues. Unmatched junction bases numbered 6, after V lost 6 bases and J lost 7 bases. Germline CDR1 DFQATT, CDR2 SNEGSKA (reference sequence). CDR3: CSAHRTGGNEQFF. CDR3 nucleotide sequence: TGCAGTGCCCATCGGACAGGGGGGAATGAGCAGTTCTTC.

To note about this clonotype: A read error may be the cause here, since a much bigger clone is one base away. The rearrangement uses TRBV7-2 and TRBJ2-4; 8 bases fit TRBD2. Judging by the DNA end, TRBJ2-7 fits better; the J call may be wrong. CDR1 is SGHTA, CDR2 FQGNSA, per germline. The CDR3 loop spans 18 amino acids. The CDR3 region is CASGLLAGGLLGGYEQYF. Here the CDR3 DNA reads TGTGCCAGCGGTCTCTTGGCGGGAGGCCTTCTCGGGGGTTACGAGCAGTACTTC.

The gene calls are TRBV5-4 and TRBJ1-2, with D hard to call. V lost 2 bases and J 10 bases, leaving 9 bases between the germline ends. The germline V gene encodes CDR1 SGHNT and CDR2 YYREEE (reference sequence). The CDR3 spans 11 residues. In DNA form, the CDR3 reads TGTGCCAGCAGCTTCAAAAGTCTCTACACCTTC. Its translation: CASSFKSLYTF.

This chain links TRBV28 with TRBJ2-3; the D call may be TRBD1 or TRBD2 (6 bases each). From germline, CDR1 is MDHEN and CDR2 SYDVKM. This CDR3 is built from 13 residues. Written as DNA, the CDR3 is TGTGGCGCGCTGGGGGGCGCGACAGATACGCAGTATTTT. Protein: CGALGGATDTQYF.

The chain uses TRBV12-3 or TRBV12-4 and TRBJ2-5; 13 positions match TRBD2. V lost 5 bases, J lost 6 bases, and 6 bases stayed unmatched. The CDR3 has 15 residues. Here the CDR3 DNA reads TGTGCCAGCAGTCCCGGACTAGCGGGAGAAAAGACCCAGTACTTC. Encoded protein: CASSPGLAGEKTQYF.

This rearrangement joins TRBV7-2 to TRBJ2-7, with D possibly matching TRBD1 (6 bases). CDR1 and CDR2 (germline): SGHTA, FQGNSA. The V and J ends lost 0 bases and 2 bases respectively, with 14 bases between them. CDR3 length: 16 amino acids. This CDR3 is CASSLAPTGSPYEQYF. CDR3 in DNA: TGTGCCAGCAGCTTAGCGCCCACAGGGTCTCCCTACGAGCAGTACTTC. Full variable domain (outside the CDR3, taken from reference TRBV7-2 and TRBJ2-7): GAGVSQSPSNKVTEKGKDVELRCDPISGHTALYWYRQSLGQGLEFLIYFQGNSAPDKSGLPSDRFSAERTGGSVSTLTIQRTQQEDSAVYLCASSLAPTGSPYEQYFGPGTRLTVT.

The CDR3 DNA follows: TGTGCCAGCAGCCCCGACGGAGGGCGGTTGAATGAGCAGTTCTTC. Translating gives CASSPDGGRLNEQFF. The chain couples TRBV7-9 to TRBJ2-1; D is perhaps TRBD2 (6 bases). Germline CDR1 and CDR2: SEHNR and FQNEAQ (reference sequence). The CDR3 is made up of 15 amino acids. V shed 5 bases and J shed 7 bases, with 18 bases lying between them.

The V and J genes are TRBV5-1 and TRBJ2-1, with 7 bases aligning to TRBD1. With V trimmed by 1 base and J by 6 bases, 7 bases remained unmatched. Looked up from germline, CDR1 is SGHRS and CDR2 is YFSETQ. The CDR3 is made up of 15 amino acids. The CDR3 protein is CASSLSTGVINEQFF. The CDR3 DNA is TGCGCCAGCAGCTTGTCTACAGGGGTGATCAATGAGCAGTTCTTC.

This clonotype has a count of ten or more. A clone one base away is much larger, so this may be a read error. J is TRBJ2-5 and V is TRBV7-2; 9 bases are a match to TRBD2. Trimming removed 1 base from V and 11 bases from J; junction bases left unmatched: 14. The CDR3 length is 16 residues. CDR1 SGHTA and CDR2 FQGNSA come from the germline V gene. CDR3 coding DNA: TGTGCCAGCAGCTTAGGAGCGGGAGGCCGTCGGAATGAGCAGTACTTC. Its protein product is CASSLGAGGRRNEQYF. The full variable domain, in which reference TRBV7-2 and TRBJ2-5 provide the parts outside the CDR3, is GAGVSQSPSNKVTEKGKDVELRCDPISGHTALYWYRQSLGQGLEFLIYFQGNSAPDKSGLPSDRFSAERTGGSVSTLTIQRTQQEDSAVYLCASSLGAGGRRNEQYFGPGTRLLVL.

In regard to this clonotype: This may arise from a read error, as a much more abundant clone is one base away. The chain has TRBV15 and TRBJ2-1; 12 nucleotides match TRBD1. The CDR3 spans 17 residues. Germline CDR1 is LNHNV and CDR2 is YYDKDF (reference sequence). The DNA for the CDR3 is TGTGCCGCCAGCGGGACAGGGGGCACTAAACGTTACAATGAGCAGTTCTTC. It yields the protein CAASGTGGTKRYNEQFF.

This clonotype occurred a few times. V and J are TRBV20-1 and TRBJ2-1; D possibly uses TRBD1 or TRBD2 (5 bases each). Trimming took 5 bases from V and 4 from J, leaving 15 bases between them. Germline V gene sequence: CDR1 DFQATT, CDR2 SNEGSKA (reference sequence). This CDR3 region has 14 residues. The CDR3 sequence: CSAGAREGYNEQFF. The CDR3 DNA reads TGCAGTGCTGGGGCCCGGGAAGGGTACAATGAGCAGTTCTTC.

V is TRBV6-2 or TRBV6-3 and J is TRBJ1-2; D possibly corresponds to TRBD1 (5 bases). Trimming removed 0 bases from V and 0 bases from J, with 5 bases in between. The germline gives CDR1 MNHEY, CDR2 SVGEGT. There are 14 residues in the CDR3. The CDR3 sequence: CASSYSTANYGYTF. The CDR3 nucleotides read TGTGCCAGCAGTTACTCGACAGCTAACTATGGCTACACCTTC.

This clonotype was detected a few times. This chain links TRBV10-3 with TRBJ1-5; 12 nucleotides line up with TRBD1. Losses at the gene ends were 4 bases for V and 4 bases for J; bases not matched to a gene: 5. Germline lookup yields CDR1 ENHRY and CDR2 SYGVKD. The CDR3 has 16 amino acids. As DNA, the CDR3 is TGTGCCATCAGTGGCGGGACAGGGGGCGGTAATCAGCCCCAGCATTTT. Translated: CAISGGTGGGNQPQHF.

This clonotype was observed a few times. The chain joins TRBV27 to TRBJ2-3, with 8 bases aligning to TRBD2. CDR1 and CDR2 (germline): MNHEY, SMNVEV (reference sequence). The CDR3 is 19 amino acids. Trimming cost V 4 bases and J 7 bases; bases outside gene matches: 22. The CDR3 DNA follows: TGTGCCAGCAGTTCAATAAACCGATCTCGGCGGGAGGAAAAAAATACGCAGTATTTT. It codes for CASSSINRSRREEKNTQYF.

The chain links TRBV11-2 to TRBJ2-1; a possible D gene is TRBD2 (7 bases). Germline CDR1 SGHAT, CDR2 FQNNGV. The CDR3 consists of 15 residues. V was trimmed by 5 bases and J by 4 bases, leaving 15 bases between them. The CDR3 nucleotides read TGTGCCAGCAGCCCGGAGAGCGGGACATACAATGAGCAGTTCTTC. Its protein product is CASSPESGTYNEQFF.

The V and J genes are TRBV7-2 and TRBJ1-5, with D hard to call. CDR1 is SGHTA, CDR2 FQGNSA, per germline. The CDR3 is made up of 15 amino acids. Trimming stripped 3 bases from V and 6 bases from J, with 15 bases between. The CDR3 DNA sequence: TGTGCCAGCAGCTTTGCTCCTTCGATGGTTCAGCCCCAGCATTTT. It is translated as CASSFAPSMVQPQHF. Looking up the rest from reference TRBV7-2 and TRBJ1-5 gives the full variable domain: GAGVSQSPSNKVTEKGKDVELRCDPISGHTALYWYRQSLGQGLEFLIYFQGNSAPDKSGLPSDRFSAERTGGSVSTLTIQRTQQEDSAVYLCASSFAPSMVQPQHFGDGTRLSIL.

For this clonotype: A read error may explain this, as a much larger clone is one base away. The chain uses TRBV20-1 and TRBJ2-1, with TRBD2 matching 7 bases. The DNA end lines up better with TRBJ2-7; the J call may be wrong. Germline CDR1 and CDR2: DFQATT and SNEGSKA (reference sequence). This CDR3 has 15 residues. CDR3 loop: CSARKASGNYNEQYF. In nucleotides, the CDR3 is TGCAGTGCGAGGAAAGCTAGCGGCAACTACAATGAGCAGTACTTC.